The text below deals with one T cell receptor beta chain. No antigen is known for it. V lost 5 bases to trimming and J lost 1 base; unmatched junction nucleotides: 4. The CDR3 contains 14 residues. Germline CDR1 and CDR2: SGHTA and FQGNSA. It was with 60 Vbeta and 13 Jbeta primers that the PCR ran. Per the study methods: Later, 75 million to 100 million unique TCR beta chains were counted in an analysis, and roughly 11 million of them were shared. The table came from immunoSEQ multiplex PCR; TCRdb's copy has only in-frame clones and leaves some out. V, J and clone size reflect that table, while D and trimming were determined from the DNA. The table has some 130,000 clones, more than 75% seen once. The data stem from a study of cytomegalovirus exposure and HLA in healthy donors. Study-wide results and caveats: Analysis was carried out at a later point, and it linked a missense DCLRE1C variant to TCR beta V- and J-gene trimming. The CMV antigen specificity of a few CMV-associated chains was confirmed through in vitro analysis.

The specimen sequenced was PBMCs. This receptor was identified in a male donor in good health and CMV-seronegative. The chain uses TRBV7-2 and TRBJ2-5; TRBD2 aligns across 7 bases. The CDR3 here is CASSRSSGQETQYF. The CDR3 region has the DNA TGTGCCAGCAGCCGATCTAGCGGCCAAGAGACCCAGTACTTC.